Below are 5 T cell receptor beta chains sequenced from a single sample in a study of blood T cell repertoires in COVID-19 (dated by TCRdb to 2020 to 2021). To prepare the library, the immunoSEQ multiplex PCR assay was applied. This is the immuneACCESS table as TCRdb keeps it, with only in-frame sequences that have V and J called. A part of the clones is gone; compared with another copy, unresolved V genes explain less than half, and the rest is unexplained. The sample table holds about 43,000 clones, of which about 80% were seen once. The ten most abundant clones make up over 2.5% of the sample. Sequenced input: peripheral blood. These TCRs come from an older woman with acute or convalescent COVID-19.

J is TRBJ2-2 and V is TRBV14; 8 bases fit TRBD1. The trim removed 6 bases at V and 4 bases at J, leaving 10 bases unmatched. CDR3 length: 16 amino acids. Germline lookup yields CDR1 SGHDN and CDR2 FVKESK. This chain's CDR3 is CASSPDRGAFTGELFF. The DNA of the CDR3 is TGTGCCAGCAGTCCTGACAGGGGCGCCTTCACCGGGGAGCTGTTTTTT. The variable domain in full, with the rest retrieved from reference TRBV14 and TRBJ2-2, is EAGVTQFPSHSVIEKGQTVTLRCDPISGHDNLYWYRRVMGKEIKFLLHFVKESKQDESGMPNNRFLAERTGGTYSTLKVQPAELEDSGVYFCASSPDRGAFTGELFFGEGSRLTVL.

V gene TRBV19 combines with J gene TRBJ1-5; possibly TRBD1 for D (6 bases). Germline V gives CDR1 LNHDA, CDR2 SQIVND (reference sequence). The CDR3 sequence is 16 residues long. V was pared by 7 bases and J by 1 base, with 17 bases between. The CDR3 protein is CASTPLGGSSNQPQHF. The CDR3 DNA sequence: TGTGCCAGTACCCCTCTAGGGGGTTCGAGCAATCAGCCCCAGCATTTT.

This chain links TRBV30 with TRBJ1-1, with no clear D. Trimming shortened V by 3 bases and J by 6 bases, and 8 bases separated the two germline ends. The CDR3 runs 11 residues. CDR1 is GTSNPN and CDR2 is SVGIG in the germline V gene (reference sequence). Here the CDR3 reads CAWSQQAEAFF. The DNA of the CDR3 is TGTGCCTGGAGCCAGCAGGCTGAAGCTTTCTTT.

The chain links TRBV19 to TRBJ2-1; 16 positions agree with TRBD2. The V gene end was trimmed by 7 bases and the J gene end by 9 bases; junction bases not matched to a gene: 30. The CDR3 runs to 23 residues. Germline V gene lookup returns CDR1 LNHDA and CDR2 SQIVND (reference sequence). For the CDR3, the DNA is TGTGCCAGTACGCCGCAGGGGGCCGCGGGGTCCTCACCGGGACTAGCGGGGGGGAGTGAGCAGTTCTTC. This encodes CASTPQGAAGSSPGLAGGSEQFF.

This chain connects TRBV14 to TRBJ2-1, with 10 nucleotides matching TRBD2. CDR1 and CDR2 from the germline V gene are SGHDN and FVKESK. CDR3 size: 16 residues. The V and J ends lost 5 bases and 2 bases, in that order; junction bases with no gene match: 6. The CDR3: CASSWGSGGAYNEQFF. The CDR3 DNA reads as TGTGCCAGCAGCTGGGGAAGCGGGGGGGCCTACAATGAGCAGTTCTTC.